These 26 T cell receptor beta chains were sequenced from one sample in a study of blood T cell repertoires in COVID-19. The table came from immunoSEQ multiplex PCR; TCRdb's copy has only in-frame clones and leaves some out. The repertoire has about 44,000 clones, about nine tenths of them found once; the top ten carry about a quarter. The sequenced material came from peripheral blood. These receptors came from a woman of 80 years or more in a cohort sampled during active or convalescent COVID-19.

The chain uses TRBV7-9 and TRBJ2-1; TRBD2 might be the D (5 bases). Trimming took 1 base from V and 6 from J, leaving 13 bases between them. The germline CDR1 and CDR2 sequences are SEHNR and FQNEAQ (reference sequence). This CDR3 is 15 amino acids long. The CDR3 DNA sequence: TGTGCCAGCAGCTTAGAGTTAGGGAGACCCAATGAGCAGTTCTTC. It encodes CASSLELGRPNEQFF.

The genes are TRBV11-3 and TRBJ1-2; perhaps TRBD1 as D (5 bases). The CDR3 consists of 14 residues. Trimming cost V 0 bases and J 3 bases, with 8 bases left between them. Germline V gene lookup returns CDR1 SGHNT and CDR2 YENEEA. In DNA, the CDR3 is TGTGCCAGCAGCTTAGAGGCGGGGGACTATGGCTACACCTTC. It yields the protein CASSLEAGDYGYTF.

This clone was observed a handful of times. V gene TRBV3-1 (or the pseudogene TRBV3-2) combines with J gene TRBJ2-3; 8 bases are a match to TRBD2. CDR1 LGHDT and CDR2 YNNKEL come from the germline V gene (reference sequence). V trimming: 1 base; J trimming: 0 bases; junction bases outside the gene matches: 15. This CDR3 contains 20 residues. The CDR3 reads CASSQGGLDLGESSTDTQYF. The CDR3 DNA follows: TGTGCCAGCAGCCAAGGGGGACTAGACCTAGGCGAGTCTAGCACAGATACGCAGTATTTT.

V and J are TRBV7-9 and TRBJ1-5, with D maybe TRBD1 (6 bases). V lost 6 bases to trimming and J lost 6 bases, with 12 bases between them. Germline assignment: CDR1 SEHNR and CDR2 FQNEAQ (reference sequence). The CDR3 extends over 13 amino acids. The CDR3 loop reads CASSRGAGQPQHF. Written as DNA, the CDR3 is TGTGCCAGCAGTCGGGGGGCGGGTCAGCCCCAGCATTTT.

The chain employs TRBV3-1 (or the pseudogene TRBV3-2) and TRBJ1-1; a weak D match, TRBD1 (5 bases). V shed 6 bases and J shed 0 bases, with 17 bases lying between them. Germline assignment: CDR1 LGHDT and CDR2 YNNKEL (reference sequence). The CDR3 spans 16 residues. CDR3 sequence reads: CASRRSQGRVNTEAFF. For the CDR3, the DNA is TGTGCCAGCAGACGATCCCAGGGTCGGGTGAACACTGAAGCTTTCTTT.

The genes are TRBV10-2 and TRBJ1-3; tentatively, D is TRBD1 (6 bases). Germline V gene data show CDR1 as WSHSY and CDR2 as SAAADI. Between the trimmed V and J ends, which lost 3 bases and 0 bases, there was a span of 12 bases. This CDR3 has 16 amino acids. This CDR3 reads CASSEAGGSSGNTIYF. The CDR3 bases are TGCGCCAGCAGTGAAGCGGGGGGCTCCTCTGGAAACACCATATATTTT.

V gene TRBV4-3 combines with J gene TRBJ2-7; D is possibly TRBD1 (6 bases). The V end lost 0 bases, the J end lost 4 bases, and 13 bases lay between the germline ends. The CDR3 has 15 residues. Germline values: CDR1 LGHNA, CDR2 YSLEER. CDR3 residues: CASSQDASQGYEQYF. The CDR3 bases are TGCGCCAGCAGCCAAGACGCGTCACAGGGTTACGAGCAGTACTTC.

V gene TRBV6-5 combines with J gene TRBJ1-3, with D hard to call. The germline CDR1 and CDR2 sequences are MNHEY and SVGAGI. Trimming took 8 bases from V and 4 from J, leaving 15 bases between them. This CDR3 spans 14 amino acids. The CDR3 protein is CASGAFSNGNTIYF. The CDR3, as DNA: TGTGCCAGCGGAGCGTTCTCCAACGGAAACACCATATATTTT.

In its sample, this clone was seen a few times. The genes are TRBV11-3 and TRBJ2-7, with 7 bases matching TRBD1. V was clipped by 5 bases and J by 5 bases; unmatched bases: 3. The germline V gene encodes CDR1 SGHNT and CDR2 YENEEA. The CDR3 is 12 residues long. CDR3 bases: TGTGCCAGCAGCCCCGACAGGGACGAGCAGTACTTC. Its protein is CASSPDRDEQYF.

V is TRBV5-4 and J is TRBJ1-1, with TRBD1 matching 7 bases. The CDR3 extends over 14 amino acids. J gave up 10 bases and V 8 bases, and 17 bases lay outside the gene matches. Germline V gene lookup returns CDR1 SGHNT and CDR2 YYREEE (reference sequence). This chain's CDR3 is CASSQGSGTFGAFF. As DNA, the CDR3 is TGTGCCAGTTCACAGGGGTCGGGGACTTTTGGAGCTTTCTTT.

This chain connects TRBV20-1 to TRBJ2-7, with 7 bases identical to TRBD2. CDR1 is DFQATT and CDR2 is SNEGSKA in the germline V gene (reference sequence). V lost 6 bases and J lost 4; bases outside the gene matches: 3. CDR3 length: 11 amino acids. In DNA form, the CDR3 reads TGCAGTGCGGGAGGGGTTTACGAGCAGTACTTC. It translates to CSAGGVYEQYF.

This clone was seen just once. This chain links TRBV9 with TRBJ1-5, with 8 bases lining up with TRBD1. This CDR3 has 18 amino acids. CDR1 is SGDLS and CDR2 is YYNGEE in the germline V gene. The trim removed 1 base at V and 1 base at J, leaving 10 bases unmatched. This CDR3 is CASSVRPDRGRSNQPQHF. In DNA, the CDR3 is TGTGCCAGCAGCGTAAGACCTGACAGGGGCCGAAGCAATCAGCCCCAGCATTTT.

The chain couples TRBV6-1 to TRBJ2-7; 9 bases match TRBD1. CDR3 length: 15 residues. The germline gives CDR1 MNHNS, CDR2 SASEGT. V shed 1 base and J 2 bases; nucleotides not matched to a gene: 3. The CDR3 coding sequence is TGTGCCAGCAGTGAAGAAGGGACAGGGCCCTACGAGCAGTACTTC. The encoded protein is CASSEEGTGPYEQYF.

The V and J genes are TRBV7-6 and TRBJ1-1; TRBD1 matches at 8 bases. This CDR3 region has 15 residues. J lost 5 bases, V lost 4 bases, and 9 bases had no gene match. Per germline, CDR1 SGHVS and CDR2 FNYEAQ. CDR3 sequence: CASSSTGVGRTEAFF. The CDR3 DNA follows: TGTGCCAGCAGCTCGACAGGGGTTGGTCGGACTGAAGCTTTCTTT.

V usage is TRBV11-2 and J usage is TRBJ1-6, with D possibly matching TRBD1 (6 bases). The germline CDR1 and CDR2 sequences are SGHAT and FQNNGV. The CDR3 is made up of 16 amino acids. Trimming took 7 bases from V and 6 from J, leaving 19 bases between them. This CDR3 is CASTTQGIRTNSPLHF. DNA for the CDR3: TGTGCCAGCACCACCCAGGGGATCCGGACTAATTCACCCCTCCACTTT.

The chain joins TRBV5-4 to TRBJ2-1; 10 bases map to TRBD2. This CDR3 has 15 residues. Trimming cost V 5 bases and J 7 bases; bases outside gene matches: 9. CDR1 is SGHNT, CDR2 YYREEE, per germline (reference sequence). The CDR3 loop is CASRPSGGAGNEQFF. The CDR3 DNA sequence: TGTGCCAGCAGACCCAGCGGGGGGGCGGGTAATGAGCAGTTCTTC.

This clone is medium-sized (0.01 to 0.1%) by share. The CDR3 coding sequence is TGTGCCAGCAGTTCAGCCGTTCATGGCTACACCTTC. Translating gives CASSSAVHGYTF. J is TRBJ1-2 and V is TRBV12-3 or TRBV12-4; no definite D call. There are 12 residues in the CDR3. V lost 4 bases, J lost 6 bases, and 9 bases lay in between.

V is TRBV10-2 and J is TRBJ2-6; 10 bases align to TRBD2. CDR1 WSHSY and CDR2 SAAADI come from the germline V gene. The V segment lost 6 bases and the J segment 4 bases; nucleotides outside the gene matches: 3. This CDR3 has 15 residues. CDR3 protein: CASSLAGAGANVLTF. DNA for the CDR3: TGCGCCAGCAGCCTAGCGGGGGCGGGGGCCAACGTCCTGACTTTC.

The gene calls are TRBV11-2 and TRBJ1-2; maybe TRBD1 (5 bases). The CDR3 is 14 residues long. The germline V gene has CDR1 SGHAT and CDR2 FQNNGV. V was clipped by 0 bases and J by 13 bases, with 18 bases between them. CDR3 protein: CASSLDHLRGVTTF. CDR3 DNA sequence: TGTGCCAGCAGCTTAGATCATTTAAGGGGCGTTACCACCTTC.

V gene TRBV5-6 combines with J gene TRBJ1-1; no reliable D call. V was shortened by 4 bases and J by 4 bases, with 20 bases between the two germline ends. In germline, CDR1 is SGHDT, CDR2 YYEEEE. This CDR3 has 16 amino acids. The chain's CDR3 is CASSIFGGREGTEAFF. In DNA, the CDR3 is TGTGCCAGCAGCATATTTGGCGGGCGGGAAGGCACTGAAGCTTTCTTT.

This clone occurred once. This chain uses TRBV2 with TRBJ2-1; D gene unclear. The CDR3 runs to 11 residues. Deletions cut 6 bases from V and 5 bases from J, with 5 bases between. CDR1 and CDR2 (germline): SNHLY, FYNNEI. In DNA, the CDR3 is TGTGCCAGCAGCTATGACAATGAGCAGTTCTTC. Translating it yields CASSYDNEQFF. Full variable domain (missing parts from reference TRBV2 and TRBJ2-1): EPEVTQTPSHQVTQMGQEVILRCVPISNHLYFYWYRQILGQKVEFLVSFYNNEISEKSEIFDDQFSVERPDGSNFTLKIRSTKLEDSAMYFCASSYDNEQFFGPGTRLTVL.

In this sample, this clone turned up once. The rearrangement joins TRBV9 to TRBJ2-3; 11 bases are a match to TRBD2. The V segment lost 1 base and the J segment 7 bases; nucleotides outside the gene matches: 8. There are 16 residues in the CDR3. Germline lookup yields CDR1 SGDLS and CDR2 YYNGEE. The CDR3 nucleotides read TGTGCCAGCAGCGTAAACCTAGCGGGGGGCGTATATACGCAGTATTTT. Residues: CASSVNLAGGVYTQYF.

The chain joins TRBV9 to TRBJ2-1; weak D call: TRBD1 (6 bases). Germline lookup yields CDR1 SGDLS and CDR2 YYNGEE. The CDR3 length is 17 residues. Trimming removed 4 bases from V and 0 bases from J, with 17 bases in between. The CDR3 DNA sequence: TGTGCCAGCAGCCCCTCCAGGGGACATAGCTCCTACAATGAGCAGTTCTTC. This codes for CASSPSRGHSSYNEQFF.

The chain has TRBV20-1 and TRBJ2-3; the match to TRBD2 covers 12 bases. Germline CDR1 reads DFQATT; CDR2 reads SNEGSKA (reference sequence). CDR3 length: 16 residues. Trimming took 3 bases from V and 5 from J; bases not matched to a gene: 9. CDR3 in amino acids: CSASQTSGRVEDTQYF. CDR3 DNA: TGCAGTGCTAGTCAGACTAGCGGGAGAGTGGAAGATACGCAGTATTTT.

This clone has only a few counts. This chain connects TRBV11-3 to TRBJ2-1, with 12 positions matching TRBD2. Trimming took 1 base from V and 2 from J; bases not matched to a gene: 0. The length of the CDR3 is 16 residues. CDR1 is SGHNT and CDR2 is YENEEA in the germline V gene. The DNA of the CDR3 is TGTGCCAGCAGCTTAGGGACTAGCGGGACCTACAATGAGCAGTTCTTC. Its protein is CASSLGTSGTYNEQFF.

This CDR3 is CASSLGTSGGTDTQYF. DNA for the CDR3: TGTGCCAGCAGCTTAGGGACTAGCGGGGGAACAGATACGCAGTATTTT. The chain recombines TRBV7-7 with TRBJ2-3; TRBD2 aligns across 13 bases. The germline gives CDR1 SSHAT, CDR2 FNYEAQ (reference sequence). V gave up 1 base and J gave up 3 bases; unmatched junction bases: 1. CDR3 size: 16 residues.